This T cell receptor beta chain was captured in a study of OX40 agonist ivuxolimab in advanced cancers. TCRdb keeps only in-frame clones here, not all; method: immunoSEQ multiplex PCR. The data show tens of thousands of clones, approximately 78% seen once. The V gene end was trimmed by 3 bases and the J gene end by 8 bases; junction bases not matched to a gene: 5. This CDR3 contains 13 residues. Germline CDR1 is SGHTA and CDR2 is FQGNSA. Sequenced material: CD4+ or CD8+ T cells sorted from blood, taken in a trial of the OX40 agonist ivuxolimab. This receptor was taken from an adult with an advanced solid tumor such as melanoma, head and neck, liver or kidney cancer. The chain has TRBV7-2 and TRBJ1-1; 8 bases align to TRBD1. The CDR3 nucleotides read TGTGCCAGCAGCTTGACAGGGGAAGGGGAAGCTTTCTTT. This encodes CASSLTGEGEAFF.